This is a list of T cell receptor beta chains from one sample in a study of early T cells in non-severe SARS-CoV-2 infection. MiXCR, run by TCRdb on the 5' RACE reads, gives a single entry per CDR3 protein. This sample has some 61,000 distinct CDR3 sequences, with less than 15% found just once. The sample comprised whole blood. The origin of the receptors is an adult who was a healthcare worker with PCR-confirmed SARS-CoV-2 infection or an uninfected control (not recorded which). The CDR3 runs from the conserved cysteine through the conserved F or W. The order of the fields is CDR3 length, J gene, D gene, V gene, clone size, CDR3 protein, CDR3 DNA. A D gene is named only where the DNA matches it firmly. The size field is filled for only some rows; it gives once, few, many or a size class.

11	TRBJ2-5	-	TRBV29-1	once	CSVVGIETQYF	TGCAGCGTTGTTGGAATAGAGACCCAGTACTTC
15	TRBJ2-7	-	TRBV6-5	-	CASSRYSGSSYEQYF	TGTGCCAGCAGTCGATACTCCGGGAGCTCCTACGAGCAGTACTTC
13	TRBJ2-3	-	TRBV11-2	many	CASSSSGKSTQYF	TGTGCCAGCAGCTCGTCCGGGAAAAGCACGCAGTATTTT
12	TRBJ2-2	-	TRBV27	few	CASSRPSGELFF	TGTGCCAGCAGTCGTCCCTCCGGGGAGCTGTTTTTT
14	TRBJ1-4	TRBD1	TRBV12-3/TRBV12-4	few	CASKLQGRDEKLFF	TGTGCCAGCAAGCTACAGGGGAGGGATGAAAAACTGTTTTTT
15	TRBJ2-7	TRBD1	TRBV11-2	few	CASSPGTGGNGEQYF	TGTGCCAGCAGCCCCGGGACAGGGGGCAACGGAGAGCAGTACTTC
13	TRBJ1-2	TRBD1	TRBV5-1	many	CASSSTGIGGYTF	TGCGCCAGCTCGTCGACAGGGATCGGTGGCTACACCTTC
15	TRBJ1-5	-	TRBV12-3/TRBV12-4	-	CASSLRFGHTQPQHF	TGTGCCAGCAGTTTAAGGTTTGGCCACACGCAGCCCCAGCATTTT
17	TRBJ2-7	-	TRBV3-1	-	CASSQGLTGQTAAGQYF	TGTGCCAGCAGCCAAGGGCTCACAGGGCAGACTGCGGCCGGGCAGTACTTC
14	TRBJ2-4	-	TRBV29-1	few	CSAGQGRLGGIQYF	TGCAGCGCCGGACAAGGTCGGTTAGGTGGCATTCAGTACTTC
18	TRBJ2-7	TRBD2	TRBV6-2/TRBV6-3	-	CASSQRTSGSGDPYEQYF	TGTGCCAGCAGTCAACGGACTAGCGGGAGCGGGGACCCTTACGAGCAGTACTTC
18	TRBJ2-1	-	TRBV24-1	few	CATSDPRSGQTPSNEQFF	TGTGCCACCAGTGATCCCCGGTCAGGGCAGACGCCTTCCAATGAGCAGTTCTTC
15	TRBJ1-3	-	TRBV25-1	-	CASSVGDYSGNTIYF	TGTGCCAGCAGTGTCGGGGACTACTCTGGAAACACCATATATTTT
13	TRBJ1-1	-	TRBV3-1	-	CASSQDTGTEAFF	TGTGCCAGCAGCCAAGATACCGGCACTGAAGCTTTCTTT
13	TRBJ2-7	TRBD2	TRBV28	-	CASGLAGAREQYF	TGTGCCAGTGGTCTGGCGGGAGCGCGTGAGCAGTACTTC
13	TRBJ1-1	-	TRBV20-1	few	CSARYGLNTEAFF	TGCAGTGCTAGGTACGGGTTGAACACTGAAGCTTTCTTT
12	TRBJ2-1	-	TRBV29-1	-	CSVEERGNEQFF	TGCAGCGTTGAAGAAAGGGGCAATGAGCAGTTCTTC
14	TRBJ1-1	-	TRBV18	many	CASSPRNQNTEAFF	TGTGCCAGCTCACCCCGAAACCAGAACACTGAAGCTTTCTTT
13	TRBJ1-2	-	TRBV20-1	-	CSVPRGAQDGYTF	TGCAGTGTCCCGAGGGGGGCGCAAGATGGCTACACCTTC
15	TRBJ1-5	TRBD1	TRBV7-9	few	CASSLADRGNQPQHF	TGTGCCAGCAGCTTAGCCGACAGGGGCAATCAGCCCCAGCATTTT
13	TRBJ1-2	TRBD1	TRBV28	many	CASSLGGGNGYTF	TGTGCCAGCAGTTTAGGAGGGGGCAATGGCTACACCTTC
14	TRBJ1-4	-	TRBV2	few	CASLEAPFNEKLFF	TGTGCCAGCTTGGAGGCTCCTTTTAATGAAAAACTGTTTTTT
15	TRBJ1-1	-	TRBV11-2	few	CASSQSPWGITEAFF	TGTGCCAGCAGCCAGTCCCCTTGGGGTATCACTGAAGCTTTCTTT
13	TRBJ2-7	-	TRBV7-2	many	CASSLAGAYEQYF	TGTGCCAGCAGCTTAGCGGGAGCCTACGAGCAGTACTTC
15	TRBJ2-5	TRBD1	TRBV6-6	-	CASSFTGQEMETQYF	TGTGCCAGCAGTTTTACGGGACAGGAAATGGAGACCCAGTACTTC
17	TRBJ2-1	-	TRBV20-1	many	CSARDRPGRSSYNEQFF	TGCAGTGCTAGAGACCGACCGGGACGGAGCTCCTACAATGAGCAGTTCTTC
15	TRBJ2-1	-	TRBV6-1	many	CASSVRRDPYNEQFF	TGTGCCAGCAGTGTTCGGCGGGATCCCTACAATGAGCAGTTCTTC
16	TRBJ2-7	TRBD2	TRBV10-3	-	CATRDPGLAAPYEQYF	TGTGCCACCAGGGACCCGGGACTAGCGGCACCCTACGAGCAGTACTTC
13	TRBJ2-6	-	TRBV28	-	CASSSPGANVLTF	TGTGCCAGCAGTTCTCCTGGGGCCAACGTCCTGACTTTC
16	TRBJ2-2	-	TRBV24-1	many	CATSDSTWTSTGELFF	TGTGCCACCAGTGACTCAACCTGGACGAGCACCGGGGAGCTGTTTTTT
14	TRBJ2-2	-	TRBV14	-	CASSQDLGTGELFF	TGTGCCAGCAGCCAAGATTTGGGTACCGGGGAGCTGTTTTTT
16	TRBJ2-3	TRBD2	TRBV6-1	once	CASSPLPSGTADTQYF	TGTGCCAGCAGTCCTCTACCTAGCGGGACAGCAGATACGCAGTATTTT
14	TRBJ1-1	-	TRBV19	many	CASSIQGTYTEAFF	TGTGCCAGTAGTATTCAGGGGACCTACACTGAAGCTTTCTTT
15	TRBJ2-4	-	TRBV28	few	CASSRGTQAKNIQYF	TGTGCCAGCAGTCGGGGGACGCAGGCCAAAAACATTCAGTACTTC
14	TRBJ2-1	TRBD2	TRBV29-1	many	CSVGGTSVFTEQFF	TGCAGCGTCGGGGGGACTAGCGTATTCACTGAGCAGTTCTTC
14	TRBJ2-5	-	TRBV23-1	many	CANDQPIYQETQYF	TGCGCCAACGACCAGCCGATTTACCAAGAGACCCAGTACTTC
13	TRBJ1-1	-	TRBV28	-	CASSLGPRPNAFF	TGTGCCAGCAGTCTAGGGCCCCGGCCTAACGCTTTCTTT
14	TRBJ2-2	-	TRBV24-1	-	CATTSGSNTGELFF	TGTGCCACCACATCAGGGAGCAACACCGGGGAGCTGTTTTTT
13	TRBJ1-5	-	TRBV20-1	-	CSAWSQPNQPQHF	TGCAGTGCTTGGTCTCAACCTAATCAGCCCCAGCATTTT
12	TRBJ2-1	TRBD2	TRBV20-1	many	CSAQGGMNEQFF	TGCAGTGCGCAGGGAGGGATGAATGAGCAGTTCTTC
15	TRBJ2-1	TRBD2	TRBV6-5	many	CASRRTSGNYNEQFF	TGTGCCAGCAGGAGGACTAGCGGGAATTACAATGAGCAGTTCTTC